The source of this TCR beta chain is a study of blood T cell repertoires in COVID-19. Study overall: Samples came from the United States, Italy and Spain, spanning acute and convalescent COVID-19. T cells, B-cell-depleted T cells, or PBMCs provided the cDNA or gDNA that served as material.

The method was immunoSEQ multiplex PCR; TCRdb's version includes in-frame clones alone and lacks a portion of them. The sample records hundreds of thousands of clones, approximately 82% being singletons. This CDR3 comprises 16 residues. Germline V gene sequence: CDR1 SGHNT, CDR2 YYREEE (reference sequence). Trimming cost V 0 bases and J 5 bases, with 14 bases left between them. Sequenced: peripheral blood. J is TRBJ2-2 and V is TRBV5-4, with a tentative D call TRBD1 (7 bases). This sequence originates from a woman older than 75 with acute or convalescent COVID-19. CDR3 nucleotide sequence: TGTGCCAGCAGCTTGGGGGCAGGGGGGCGGACCGGGGAGCTGTTTTTT. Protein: CASSLGAGGRTGELFF.